The source of this TCR beta chain is a study of blood T cells in healthy people across ages. The use of a sample-barcoded 5' primer and a J-beta primer mix characterized a second PCR of about 7 to 12 cycles. MiXCR, run by TCRdb on the 5' RACE reads, gives a single entry per CDR3 protein. There are hundreds of thousands of distinct CDR3 sequences in the sample; 56% occur only once, and more than 25% lies in the top ten. The CDR3 consists of 14 residues. Per germline, CDR1 SGHTA and CDR2 FQGNSA. The V gene lost 5 bases and the J gene lost 5 bases, with 12 bases spanning the gap. The source of this sequence is a man between 35 and 55 years old in good health. The material sequenced was blood. The chain employs TRBV7-2 and TRBJ1-4; TRBD1 might be the D (5 bases). DNA of the CDR3: TGTGCCAGCAGCCCAACGGGGGTAAATGAAAAACTGTTTTTT. Its protein is CASSPTGVNEKLFF.